This T cell receptor (beta chain) was sequenced in a study of regulatory T cells. Study-wide results and caveats: Regulatory T cells showed the strongest V-J pair restriction and V/J gene skewing among patient repertoires. Hydrophobic residues at CDR3 positions 6 and 7 were enriched in conventional CD4+ T cells of CD3G-deficient patients.

Amplification used 52 TRBV primers and 13 TRBJ primers. The table came from immunoSEQ multiplex PCR; TCRdb's copy has only in-frame clones and leaves some out. The table has over 25,000 clones, approximately 90% seen once. Notes on this clone: What it recognizes is unknown.

Every patient with CD3G deficiency had evidence of autoimmunity. Patients aged 2 to 39 years had fewer naive and more memory CD4+ and CD8+ T cells. Regulatory (CD25-high CD127-low) and conventional (CD25-low CD127-high) CD4+ T cells were sorted separately. V trimming: 0 bases; J trimming: 2 bases; junction bases outside the gene matches: 5. Germline V CDR1 and CDR2: SGHRS, YFSETQ. The length of the CDR3 is 16 residues. This TCR came from a person aged 18 to 29 with CD3G deficiency. Material for sequencing was conventional CD4+ T cells sorted from blood. J is TRBJ2-3 and V is TRBV5-1, with 8 positions matching TRBD1. The CDR3 reads CASSLDGTGPTDTQYF. In DNA, the CDR3 is TGCGCCAGCAGCTTGGATGGGACAGGACCCACAGATACGCAGTATTTT.